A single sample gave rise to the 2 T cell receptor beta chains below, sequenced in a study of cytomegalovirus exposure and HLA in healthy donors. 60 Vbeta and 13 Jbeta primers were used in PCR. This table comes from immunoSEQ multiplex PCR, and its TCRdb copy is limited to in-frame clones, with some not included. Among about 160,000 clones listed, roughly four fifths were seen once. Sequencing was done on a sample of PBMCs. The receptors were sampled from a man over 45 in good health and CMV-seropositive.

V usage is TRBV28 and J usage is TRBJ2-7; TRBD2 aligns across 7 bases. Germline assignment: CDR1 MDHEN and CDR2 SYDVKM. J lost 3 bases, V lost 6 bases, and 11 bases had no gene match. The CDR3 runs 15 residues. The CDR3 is CASSKAGSAFYEQYF. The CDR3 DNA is TGTGCCAGCAGCAAAGCGGGGTCTGCTTTCTACGAGCAGTACTTC. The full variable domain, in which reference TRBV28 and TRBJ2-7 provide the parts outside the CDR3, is DVKVTQSSRYLVKRTGEKVFLECVQDMDHENMFWYRQDPGLGLRLIYFSYDVKMKEKGDIPEGYSVSREKKERFSLILESASTNQTSMYLCASSKAGSAFYEQYFGPGTRLTVT.

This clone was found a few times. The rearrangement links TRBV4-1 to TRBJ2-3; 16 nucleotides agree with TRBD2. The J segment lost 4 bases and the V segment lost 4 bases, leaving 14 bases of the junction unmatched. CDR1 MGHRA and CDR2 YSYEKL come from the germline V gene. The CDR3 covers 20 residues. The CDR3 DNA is TGCGCCAGCAGCCGTACTTCCGGGACTAGCGGGAGGGGTAGCCCAGATACGCAGTATTTT. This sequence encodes CASSRTSGTSGRGSPDTQYF.